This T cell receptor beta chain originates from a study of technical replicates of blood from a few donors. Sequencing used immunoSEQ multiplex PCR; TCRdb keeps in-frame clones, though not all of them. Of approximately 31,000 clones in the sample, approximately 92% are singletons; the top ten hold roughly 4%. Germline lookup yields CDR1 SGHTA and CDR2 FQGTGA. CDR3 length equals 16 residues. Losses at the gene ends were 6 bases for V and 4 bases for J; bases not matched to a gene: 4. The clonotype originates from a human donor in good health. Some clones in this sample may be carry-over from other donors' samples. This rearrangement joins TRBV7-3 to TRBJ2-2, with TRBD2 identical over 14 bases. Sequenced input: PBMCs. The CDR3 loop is CASRAGTSGSTGELFF. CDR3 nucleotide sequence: TGTGCCAGCAGGGCCGGGACTAGCGGGAGCACCGGGGAGCTGTTTTTT.